This T cell receptor beta chain was identified during a study of blood T cell repertoires in COVID-19 (dated by TCRdb to 2020 to 2021). About the full investigation: The collaborator samples originated in the United States, Italy and Spain and spanned the acute and convalescent phases of COVID-19. The material from the prospective study consisted of cDNA or gDNA derived from T cells, B-cell-depleted T cells, or PBMCs. The dataset comprised deeply sampled blood TCRbeta repertoires from subjects exposed to, actively infected with, or recovered from COVID-19. The repertoires were released in a freely available public database intended as a resource for research on the immune response to SARS-CoV-2. Samples came from the ongoing ImmuneRACE study (first 160 participants) plus 1,254 subjects from 6 global collaborators. Sample metadata almost always included a de-identified subject ID, COVID-19 status, age in years and sex. HLA class I and class II types, where available, came from metadata supplied by the sample provider rather than from assay-based typing.

V lost 3 bases and J lost 8 bases; the stretch between them is 13 bases long. In the germline V gene (reference sequence), CDR1 corresponds to LGHDT and CDR2 to YNNKEL. From the cysteine up to the phenylalanine, the CDR3 has a length of 13 residues. Only the CDR3 DNA stays, 39 bases, in frame from base 1. TCRbeta CDR3 regions were amplified from genomic DNA using the immunoSEQ Assay, a bias-controlled multiplex PCR. The paper's processing steps were these. The number of nucleated cells in each sample was estimated from the amplification of reference gene primers within the assay. To quantify the absolute abundance of each unique TCRbeta CDR3 rearrangement, sequence reads were collapsed and filtered. For each sample, productive Simpson clonality was calculated as the square root of Simpson's diversity index across productive rearrangements. TCRdb obtained this table from immuneACCESS and retained in-frame rearrangements with V and J assigned. These tables miss some clones; where compared with another copy, unresolved V genes account for less than half of the shortfall, and the remainder is unexplained. The V and J calls and the clone size are those of that table, but D and trimming were determined from the DNA. The sample records about 250,000 clones, about 80% of which are singletons. The biggest ten clones account for 3% to 4.5% of the sample.

Findings and caveats that apply to the study as a whole: The amount of clinical and demographic metadata varied by source and participant and was provided uncurated.

In the prospective study, participants were roughly 18 to 100 years old, resided in under 30 geographic areas of the United States, and were enrolled through a virtual design. Cohort assignment in the prospective study relied on participant-reported clinical history from a screening survey and a study questionnaire. A participant counted as exposed if, within 2 weeks of entering the study, that participant had been in contact with someone who had a PCR-confirmed or clinician-diagnosed COVID-19 case. In the prospective study, whole blood, serum and a nasopharyngeal or oropharyngeal swab were collected from each participant by mobile phlebotomists. Prospective study participants could optionally give additional blood draws and questionnaires over an approximately two-month period. Blood samples from the prospective study were shipped frozen or at room temperature prior to DNA extraction. Points on this clone: Its recognized antigen is unknown. No qualities accompany the bases; no much larger clone lies one base away.

Sequencing was done on a sample of PBMCs or T cells enriched from blood (not recorded which). In this chain, TRBV3-1 (or the pseudogene TRBV3-2) is recombined with TRBJ1-2; TRBD1 is a weak D gene call, 5 bases matching. The sequence derives from a woman aged 40-49 years who had been exposed to COVID-19. The DNA reads as follows: TGTGCCAGCAGCCAGGGCAGGGAAGAGGGCTACACCTTC. Its protein product is CASSQGREEGYTF.